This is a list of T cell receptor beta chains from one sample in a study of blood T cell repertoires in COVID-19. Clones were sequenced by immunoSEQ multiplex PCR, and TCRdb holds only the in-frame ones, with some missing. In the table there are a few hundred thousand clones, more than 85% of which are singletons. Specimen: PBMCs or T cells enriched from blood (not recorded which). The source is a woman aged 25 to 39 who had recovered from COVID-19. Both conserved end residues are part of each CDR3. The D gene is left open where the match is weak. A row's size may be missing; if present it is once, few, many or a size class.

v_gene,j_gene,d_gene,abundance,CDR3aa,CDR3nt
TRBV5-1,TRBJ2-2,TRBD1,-,CASSLAAGGSGELFF,TGCGCCAGCAGCTTGGCCGCAGGGGGAAGTGGGGAGCTGTTTTTT
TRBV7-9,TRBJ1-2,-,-,CASSLGQNYGYTF,TGTGCCAGCAGCTTAGGACAAAACTATGGCTACACCTTC
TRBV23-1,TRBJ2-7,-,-,CASGVTPYEQYF,TGCGCCAGCGGAGTAACCCCCTACGAGCAGTACTTC
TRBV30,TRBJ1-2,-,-,CAWSVGGYGYTF,TGTGCCTGGAGTGTGGGGGGCTATGGCTACACCTTC
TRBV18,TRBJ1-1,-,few,CASSYTGGDTEAFF,TGTGCCAGCTCATACACCGGAGGGGACACTGAAGCTTTCTTT
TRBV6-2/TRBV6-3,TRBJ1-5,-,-,CASSENRVGQPQHF,TGTGCCAGCAGTGAGAACAGGGTTGGTCAGCCCCAGCATTTT
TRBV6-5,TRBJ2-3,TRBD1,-,CASTNPGQGADTQYF,TGTGCCAGCACGAATCCGGGACAGGGGGCAGATACGCAGTATTTT
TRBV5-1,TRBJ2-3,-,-,CASSSPLGQRITDTQYF,TGCGCCAGCAGCTCCCCGCTAGGCCAAAGGATCACAGATACGCAGTATTTT
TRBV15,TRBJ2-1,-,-,CATSRGGRNPQFF,TGTGCCACCAGCAGAGGTGGCCGAAACCCCCAGTTCTTC
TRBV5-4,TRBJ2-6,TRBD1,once,CASSLAQGAASGANVLTF,TGTGCCAGCAGCTTGGCCCAGGGGGCGGCCTCTGGGGCCAACGTCCTGACTTTC
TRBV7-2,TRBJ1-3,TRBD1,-,CASGRDRGNENTIYF,TGTGCCAGCGGGCGGGACAGGGGGAATGAAAACACCATATATTTT
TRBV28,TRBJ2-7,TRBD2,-,CASSDAGGGEQYF,TGTGCCAGCAGTGACGCGGGGGGAGGCGAGCAGTACTTC
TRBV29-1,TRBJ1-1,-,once,CSVAGTTGPHTEAFF,TGCAGCGTCGCCGGGACAACCGGCCCCCACACTGAAGCTTTCTTT
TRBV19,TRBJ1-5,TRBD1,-,CASSSGTGINQPQHF,TGTGCCAGTAGCTCCGGGACAGGAATCAATCAGCCCCAGCATTTT
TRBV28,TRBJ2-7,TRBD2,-,CASSPLAGGHEQYF,TGTGCCAGCAGTCCACTAGCGGGAGGACACGAGCAGTACTTC
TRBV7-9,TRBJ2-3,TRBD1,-,CASNLGQGLGDTQYF,TGTGCCAGCAACTTGGGACAGGGGTTAGGGGATACGCAGTATTTT
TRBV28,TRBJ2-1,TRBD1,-,CASSLITGASYNEQFF,TGTGCCAGCAGTTTAATTACAGGGGCATCCTACAATGAGCAGTTCTTC
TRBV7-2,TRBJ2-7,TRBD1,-,CASSRTGAYEQYF,TGTGCCAGCAGTCGGACAGGGGCCTACGAGCAGTACTTC
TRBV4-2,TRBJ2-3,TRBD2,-,CASSQDQATTAGAQYF,TGTGCCAGCAGCCAAGATCAGGCCACTACGGCGGGGGCGCAGTATTTT
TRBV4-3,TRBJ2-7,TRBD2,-,CASSQVTSGSMKYF,TGCGCCAGCAGCCAAGTTACTAGCGGGAGTATGAAGTACTTC
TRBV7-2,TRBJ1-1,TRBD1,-,CASSVGQGRTEAFF,TGTGCCAGCAGCGTAGGACAGGGAAGGACTGAAGCTTTCTTT
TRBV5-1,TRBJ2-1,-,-,CASRFGSEQFF,TGCGCCAGCAGATTTGGTAGTGAGCAGTTCTTC
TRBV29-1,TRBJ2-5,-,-,CSGWEETQYF,TGCAGCGGCTGGGAGGAGACCCAGTACTTC
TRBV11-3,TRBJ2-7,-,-,CASSFQGYSSYEQYF,TGTGCCAGCAGCTTCCAGGGATATTCCTCCTACGAGCAGTACTTC
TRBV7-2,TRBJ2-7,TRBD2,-,CASSLLAGIYEQYF,TGTGCCAGCAGCTTATTAGCGGGGATTTACGAGCAGTACTTC
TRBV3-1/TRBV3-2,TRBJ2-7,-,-,CASSQFIVNEQYF,TGTGCCAGCAGCCAATTTATCGTAAACGAGCAGTACTTC
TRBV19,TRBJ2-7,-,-,CASSADIGGRLEEQYF,TGTGCCAGTAGCGCTGATATCGGCGGGCGACTGGAGGAGCAGTACTTC
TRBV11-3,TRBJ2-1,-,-,CASRQEFNEQFF,TGTGCCAGTCGACAGGAGTTCAATGAGCAGTTCTTC
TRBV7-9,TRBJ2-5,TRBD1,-,CASSSFPAGGETQYF,TGTGCCAGCAGCTCATTTCCGGCAGGGGGAGAGACCCAGTACTTC
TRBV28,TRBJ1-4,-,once,CASSPGGYATNEKLFF,TGTGCCAGCAGTCCGGGAGGGTATGCAACTAATGAAAAACTGTTTTTT
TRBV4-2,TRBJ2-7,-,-,CASSQERGVSYEQYF,TGTGCCAGCAGCCAAGAAAGGGGCGTTAGCTACGAGCAGTACTTC
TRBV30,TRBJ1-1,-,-,CACRAGLNTEAFF,TGTGCCTGTAGGGCGGGCTTGAACACTGAAGCTTTCTTT
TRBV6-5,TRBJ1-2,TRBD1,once,CASRPGTGGMYGYTF,TGTGCCAGCAGACCCGGGACAGGGGGTATGTATGGCTACACCTTC
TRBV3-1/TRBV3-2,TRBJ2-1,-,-,CASSHLGPKEAYNEQFF,TGTGCCAGCAGCCACTTAGGGCCGAAGGAGGCCTACAATGAGCAGTTCTTC
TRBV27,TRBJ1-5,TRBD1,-,CASSPGTGGQPQHF,TGTGCCAGCAGTCCCGGGACAGGGGGTCAGCCCCAGCATTTT
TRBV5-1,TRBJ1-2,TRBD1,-,CASSFGQGDYGYTF,TGCGCCAGCAGCTTTGGGCAGGGGGACTATGGCTACACCTTC
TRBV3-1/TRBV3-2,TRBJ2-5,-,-,CASSLPGAGRETQYF,TGTGCCAGCAGCCTCCCAGGGGCGGGTAGAGAGACCCAGTACTTC
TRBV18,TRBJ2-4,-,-,CASSPSGDIQYF,TGTGCCAGCTCTCCCTCCGGGGACATTCAGTACTTC
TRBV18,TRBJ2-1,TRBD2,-,CASSPNIAGIGAGNEQFF,TGTGCCAGCTCACCGAACATAGCGGGAATCGGGGCAGGGAATGAGCAGTTCTTC
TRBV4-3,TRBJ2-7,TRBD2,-,CASSQGASGGDEQYF,TGCGCCAGCAGTCAGGGAGCTAGCGGGGGGGACGAGCAGTACTTC
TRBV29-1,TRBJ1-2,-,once,CSVAGLREGYTF,TGCAGCGTGGCAGGGCTTAGGGAAGGCTACACCTTC
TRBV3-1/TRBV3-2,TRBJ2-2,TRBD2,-,CASSSRGVGELFF,TGTGCCAGCAGCTCACGGGGGGTTGGGGAGCTGTTTTTT
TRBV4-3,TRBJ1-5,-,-,CASSQDLGRQPQHF,TGCGCCAGCAGCCAAGATCTAGGGAGACAGCCCCAGCATTTT
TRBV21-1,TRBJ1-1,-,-,CASSGWNTEAFF,TGTGCCAGCAGCGGCTGGAACACTGAAGCTTTCTTT
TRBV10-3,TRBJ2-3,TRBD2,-,CAITSAGGTENTQYF,TGTGCCATCACTTCAGCGGGAGGGACGGAGAATACGCAGTATTTT
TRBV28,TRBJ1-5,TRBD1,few,CASSPGTGGVQPQHF,TGTGCCAGCAGCCCGGGGACAGGGGGGGTTCAGCCCCAGCATTTT
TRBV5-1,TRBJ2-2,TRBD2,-,CASNRRGDTGELFF,TGCGCCAGCAACAGGCGGGGGGACACCGGGGAGCTGTTTTTT
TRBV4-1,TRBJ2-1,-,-,CASSQGRQDYNEQFF,TGCGCCAGCAGCCAAGGTCGACAGGATTACAATGAGCAGTTCTTC
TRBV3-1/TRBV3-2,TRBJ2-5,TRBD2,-,CASSLGLAGGQETQYF,TGTGCCAGCAGCCTGGGACTAGCGGGGGGGCAAGAGACCCAGTACTTC
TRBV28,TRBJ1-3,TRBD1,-,CASSQGGTGNTGNTIYF,TGTGCCAGCAGCCAAGGGGGGACAGGGAACACTGGAAACACCATATATTTT
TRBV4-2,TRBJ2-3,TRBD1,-,CASSPGQVPQYF,TGTGCCAGCAGCCCGGGACAGGTCCCGCAGTATTTT
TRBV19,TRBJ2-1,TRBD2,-,CASSIRGGRYNEQFF,TGTGCCAGTAGTATACGGGGGGGACGGTACAATGAGCAGTTCTTC
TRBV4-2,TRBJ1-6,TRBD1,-,CASSQVGQTYSPLHF,TGTGCCAGCAGCCAAGTGGGACAGACATATTCACCCCTCCACTTT
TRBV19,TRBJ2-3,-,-,CASSIPDRTEAQYF,TGTGCCAGTAGTATTCCGGACCGGACTGAGGCGCAGTATTTT
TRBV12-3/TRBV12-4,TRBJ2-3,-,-,CASSLMRLTQYF,TGTGCCAGCAGTTTAATGAGATTAACGCAGTATTTT
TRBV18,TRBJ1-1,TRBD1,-,CASSPGQGNTEAFF,TGTGCCAGCTCCCCCGGACAGGGGAACACTGAAGCTTTCTTT
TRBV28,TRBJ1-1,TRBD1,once,CASSPTGRYTEAFF,TGTGCCAGCAGCCCGACAGGGAGGTACACTGAAGCTTTCTTT
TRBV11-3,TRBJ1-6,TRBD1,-,CASSLDGTGGSPLHF,TGTGCCAGCAGCTTAGATGGCACAGGGGGCTCACCCCTCCACTTT